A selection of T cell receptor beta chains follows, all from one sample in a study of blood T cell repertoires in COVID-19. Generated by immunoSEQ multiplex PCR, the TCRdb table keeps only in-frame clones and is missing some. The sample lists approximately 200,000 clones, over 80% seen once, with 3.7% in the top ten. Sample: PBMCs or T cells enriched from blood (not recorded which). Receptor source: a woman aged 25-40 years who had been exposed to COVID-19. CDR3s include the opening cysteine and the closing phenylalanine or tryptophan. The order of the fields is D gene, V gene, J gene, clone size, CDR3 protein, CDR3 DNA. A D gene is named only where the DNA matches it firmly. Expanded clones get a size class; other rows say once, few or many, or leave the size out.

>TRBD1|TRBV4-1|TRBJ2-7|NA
CASSPRGQGSYEQYF
TGCGCCAGCAGCCCGAGAGGACAGGGGTCCTACGAGCAGTACTTC
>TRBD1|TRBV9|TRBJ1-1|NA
CASSVTGDRNTEAFF
TGTGCCAGCAGCGTGACAGGGGATCGGAACACTGAAGCTTTCTTT
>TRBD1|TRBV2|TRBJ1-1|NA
CASSLRQPGQGMNTEAFF
TGTGCCAGCAGTCTGCGGCAACCGGGACAGGGGATGAACACTGAAGCTTTCTTT
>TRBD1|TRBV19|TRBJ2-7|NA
CASSPGQSYEQYF
TGTGCCAGTAGCCCGGGACAGTCCTACGAGCAGTACTTC
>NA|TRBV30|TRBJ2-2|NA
CAWSVLFRAHYTGELFF
TGTGCCTGGAGTGTACTATTTCGTGCACATTACACCGGGGAGCTGTTTTTT
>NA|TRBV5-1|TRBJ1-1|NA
CASSWGEVGYTEAFF
TGCGCCAGCAGCTGGGGGGAGGTAGGTTACACTGAAGCTTTCTTT
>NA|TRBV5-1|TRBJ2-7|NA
CASSLPGNSYEQYF
TGCGCCAGCAGCTTACCGGGGAACTCCTACGAGCAGTACTTC
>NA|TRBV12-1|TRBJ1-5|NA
CASSYETGKSPQYSNQPQHF
TGTGCCAGCAGCTACGAAACAGGAAAATCTCCACAATATAGCAATCAGCCCCAGCATTTT
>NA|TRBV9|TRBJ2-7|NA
CASSVDDTYEQYF
TGTGCCAGCAGCGTAGATGACACCTACGAGCAGTACTTC
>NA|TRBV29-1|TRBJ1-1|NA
CSVLSGSEAFF
TGCAGCGTCCTATCGGGTTCTGAAGCTTTCTTT
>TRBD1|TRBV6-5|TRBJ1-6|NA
CASSYQGAFDNSPLHF
TGTGCCAGCAGTTACCAGGGGGCTTTTGATAATTCACCCCTCCACTTT
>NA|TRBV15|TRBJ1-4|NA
CATSRGQLATNEKLFF
TGTGCCACCAGCAGAGGACAGCTTGCAACTAATGAAAAACTGTTTTTT
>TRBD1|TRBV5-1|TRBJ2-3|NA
CASSLAGTGGNTDTQYF
TGCGCCAGCAGCTTGGCAGGCACAGGGGGAAACACAGATACGCAGTATTTT
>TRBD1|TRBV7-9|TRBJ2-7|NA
CASSLPKGTGYEQYF
TGTGCCAGCAGCTTACCTAAGGGGACAGGCTACGAGCAGTACTTC
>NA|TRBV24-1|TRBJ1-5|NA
CATSDDNSNQPQHF
TGTGCCACCAGTGATGACAATAGCAATCAGCCCCAGCATTTT
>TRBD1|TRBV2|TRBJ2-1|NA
CASSTDRVYNEQFF
TGTGCCAGCAGTACCGACAGGGTCTACAATGAGCAGTTCTTC
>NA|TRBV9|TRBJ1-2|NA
CASSVGQGGTIYGYTF
TGTGCCAGCAGCGTAGGACAAGGGGGGACTATCTATGGCTACACCTTC
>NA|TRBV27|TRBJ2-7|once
CASSSSLEPYEQYF
TGTGCCAGCAGTTCGTCACTAGAACCCTACGAGCAGTACTTC
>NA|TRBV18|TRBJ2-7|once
CASSPASNEQYF
TGTGCCAGCTCACCAGCCTCTAACGAGCAGTACTTC
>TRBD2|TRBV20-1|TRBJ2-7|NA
CSASRLAGGPNEQYF
TGCAGTGCTAGTCGGCTAGCGGGAGGGCCCAACGAGCAGTACTTC
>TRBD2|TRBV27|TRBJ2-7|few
CASSSLAGVGEQYF
TGTGCCAGCAGCTCCCTAGCGGGAGTAGGGGAGCAGTACTTC
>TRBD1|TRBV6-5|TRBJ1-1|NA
CASSYSGQGAGAFF
TGTGCCAGCAGTTACTCGGGACAGGGGGCTGGAGCTTTCTTT
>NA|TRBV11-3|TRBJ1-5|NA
CASSLVAGFRQPQHF
TGTGCCAGCAGCTTAGTGGCAGGGTTCCGTCAGCCCCAGCATTTT
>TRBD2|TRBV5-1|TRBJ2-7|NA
CASSLGRGIGEQYF
TGCGCCAGCAGCTTGGGGCGGGGGATCGGCGAGCAGTACTTC
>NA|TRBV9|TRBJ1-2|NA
CASSVASLAAYGYTF
TGTGCCAGCAGCGTTGCTTCTCTGGCGGCGTATGGCTACACCTTC
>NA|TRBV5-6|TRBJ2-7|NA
CASSSQGYEQYF
TGTGCCAGCAGTTCGCAGGGTTACGAGCAGTACTTC
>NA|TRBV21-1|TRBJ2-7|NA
CASSNSTRLAYEQYF
TGTGCCAGCAGCAACTCAACAAGACTAGCGTACGAGCAGTACTTC
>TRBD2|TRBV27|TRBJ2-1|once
CASRLAGVSFSYNEQFF
TGTGCCAGCAGGCTAGCGGGCGTTTCCTTCTCCTACAATGAGCAGTTCTTC
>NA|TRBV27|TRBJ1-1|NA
CASARGSEAFF
TGTGCCAGCGCCCGGGGTAGTGAAGCTTTCTTT